Below are 26 T cell receptor beta chains sequenced from a single sample in a study of blood T cells in healthy people across ages. A second PCR of roughly 6 to 12 cycles used a sample-barcoded 5' primer and a J-beta primer mix. TCRdb passed the 5' RACE reads through MiXCR, listing each CDR3 protein once. The sample lists around 750,000 distinct CDR3 sequences; 53% were seen once. Sequenced: blood. These receptors came from a man older than 75 in good health.

With respect to this clonotype: Mismatch with germline at one junction end may stem from a read error. CDR3 protein: CSVREPPGTGTQYF. CDR3 DNA sequence: TGCAGCGTTAGGGAGCCCCCGGGGACAGGTACGCAGTATTTT. V gene TRBV29-1 combines with J gene TRBJ2-3, with 8 bases lining up with TRBD1. Germline CDR1 is SQVTM and CDR2 is ANQGSEA. The CDR3 is 14 amino acids.

This chain joins TRBV20-1 and TRBJ1-6; TRBD1 is a possible D gene (5 bases). The CDR3 runs 13 residues. Trimming stripped 5 bases from V and 5 bases from J, with 10 bases between. The germline CDR1 and CDR2 sequences are DFQATT and SNEGSKA (reference sequence). The CDR3 protein is CSAPADNNSPLHF. The CDR3 DNA follows: TGCAGTGCTCCGGCGGACAATAATTCACCCCTCCACTTT.

V and J are TRBV27 and TRBJ2-1, with D unresolved. This CDR3 is built from 11 residues. Germline CDR1 MNHEY, CDR2 SMNVEV (reference sequence). The ends were cut back, 5 bases at V and 8 bases at J, with 7 bases in the middle. CDR3 residues: CASSNSDEQFF. CDR3 sequence (DNA): TGTGCCAGCAGTAACTCGGATGAGCAGTTCTTC.

The CDR3 is CASIPRESGANVLTF. CDR3 coding DNA: TGTGCCAGCATCCCCAGGGAATCCGGGGCCAACGTCCTGACTTTC. The V gene is TRBV28, the J gene TRBJ2-6, with D possibly matching TRBD1 (5 bases). Germline V gene sequence: CDR1 MDHEN, CDR2 SYDVKM. The CDR3 sequence is 15 residues long. V was clipped by 7 bases and J by 4 bases, with 14 bases between them.

The rearrangement uses TRBV2 and TRBJ1-2; 11 nucleotides align to TRBD1. The V gene end was trimmed by 4 bases and the J gene end by 5 bases; junction bases not matched to a gene: 6. The germline V gene has CDR1 SNHLY and CDR2 FYNNEI. The CDR3 totals 15 residues. This CDR3 reads CASSALGQGGYGYTF. The DNA of the CDR3 is TGTGCCAGCAGTGCACTGGGACAGGGGGGTTATGGCTACACCTTC.

V and J are TRBV6-1 and TRBJ2-1; D not resolved. Germline CDR1 is MNHNS and CDR2 is SASEGT. The CDR3 is made up of 13 amino acids. The V and J ends lost 5 bases and 6 bases respectively, with 11 bases between them. Here the CDR3 DNA reads TGTGCCAGCAGTACTTCTGAGTCCAATGAGCAGTTCTTC. Protein product: CASSTSESNEQFF.

This clonotype appeared a few times. This chain connects TRBV29-1 to TRBJ2-1; D gene ambiguous. CDR3 length equals 13 residues. From germline, CDR1 is SQVTM and CDR2 ANQGSEA. V was clipped by 4 bases and J by 0 bases, with 7 bases between them. The DNA for the CDR3 is TGCAGCGTTGTGGTTACCTCCTACAATGAGCAGTTCTTC. It specifies CSVVVTSYNEQFF.

The V call is TRBV5-1, the J call TRBJ2-1; D gene uncertain. The J call may be wrong; the DNA end is better matched by TRBJ2-7. The germline V gene encodes CDR1 SGHRS and CDR2 YFSETQ. The CDR3 consists of 14 residues. This CDR3 is CASSSESSYNEQYF. CDR3 DNA sequence: TGCGCCAGCAGCTCGGAGAGCTCCTACAATGAGCAGTACTTC.

The chain has TRBV11-2 and TRBJ2-3, with D perhaps being TRBD1 or TRBD2 (5 bases each). The germline V gene encodes CDR1 SGHAT and CDR2 FQNNGV. Trimming took off 1 base at V and 14 bases at J, with 22 bases between the two ends. The CDR3 has 15 amino acids. The CDR3 loop reads CASSLGRGGHRDAYF. The CDR3, as DNA: TGTGCCAGCAGCTTAGGCCGGGGTGGACACAGAGACGCGTATTTT.

The chain is built from TRBV7-2 and TRBJ2-7, with TRBD1 matching over 8 bases. Germline trimming cut 5 bases from V and 5 bases from J; bases unmatched to any gene: 11. CDR3 size: 15 residues. Germline V CDR1 and CDR2: SGHTA, FQGNSA. The CDR3 spells CASSPRTTGVNEQYF. For the CDR3, the DNA is TGTGCCAGCAGCCCGCGCACGACAGGGGTCAACGAGCAGTACTTC. The full variable domain, completed using reference TRBV7-2 and TRBJ2-7, is GAGVSQSPSNKVTEKGKDVELRCDPISGHTALYWYRQSLGQGLEFLIYFQGNSAPDKSGLPSDRFSAERTGGSVSTLTIQRTQQEDSAVYLCASSPRTTGVNEQYFGPGTRLTVT.

This clonotype appeared a single time. A junction end diverges from the germline sequence, so it may reflect a read error. CDR3 residues: CSTSGTSTDTQYF. The CDR3 nucleotides are TGCAGTACTAGCGGGACTAGCACAGATACGCAGTATTTT. The chain employs TRBV20-1 and TRBJ2-3; TRBD2 aligns across 10 bases. The CDR3 contains 13 residues. Germline CDR1 and CDR2: DFQATT and SNEGSKA (reference sequence).

V and J are TRBV9 and TRBJ2-1; TRBD2 agrees at 11 bases. V lost 6 bases to trimming and J lost 7 bases; unmatched junction nucleotides: 6. The CDR3 sequence is 14 residues long. Per the germline V gene, CDR1 is SGDLS and CDR2 is YYNGEE. CDR3 in DNA: TGTGCCAGCAAAACTAGCGGGAGTGGGAATGAGCAGTTCTTC. Its protein is CASKTSGSGNEQFF.

V is TRBV25-1 and J is TRBJ2-3; 9 nucleotides align to TRBD2. The CDR3 loop spans 16 amino acids. Unmatched junction bases numbered 7, after V lost 2 bases and J lost 4 bases. Germline assignment: CDR1 MGHDK and CDR2 SYGVNS. The CDR3 region is CASSEILGLAPDTQYF. CDR3 coding DNA: TGTGCCAGCAGTGAAATTCTGGGACTAGCACCAGATACGCAGTATTTT.

This rearrangement joins TRBV3-1 to TRBJ2-7; 11 nucleotides line up with TRBD2. With V trimmed by 2 bases and J by 4 bases, 7 bases remained unmatched. Germline V CDR1 and CDR2: LGHDT, YNNKEL (reference sequence). The CDR3 spans 16 residues. Here the CDR3 reads CASSQLAGLAAYEQYF. The CDR3 DNA follows: TGTGCCAGCAGCCAACTAGCGGGACTAGCGGCTTACGAGCAGTACTTC.

The rearrangement links TRBV5-1 to TRBJ2-4, with TRBD2 as a possible D gene (5 bases). CDR1 and CDR2 (germline): SGHRS, YFSETQ. The CDR3 has 12 amino acids. V was pared by 2 bases and J by 9 bases, with 9 bases between. CDR3 in amino acids: CASSLYGSIQYF. The CDR3 DNA sequence: TGCGCCAGCAGCTTATATGGGAGCATTCAGTACTTC.

V and J are TRBV6-1 and TRBJ2-3; D is undetermined. V shed 7 bases and J shed 9 bases, with 20 bases lying between them. Germline CDR1 and CDR2: MNHNS and SASEGT. The length of the CDR3 is 14 residues. The CDR3 loop is CASTIERIVGTQYF. Written as DNA, the CDR3 is TGTGCCAGCACCATCGAAAGGATCGTGGGGACGCAGTATTTT.

This chain uses TRBV24-1 with TRBJ2-4, with TRBD2 as a possible D gene (6 bases). The J call may be incorrect, as the DNA end agrees better with TRBJ2-7. There are 16 residues in the CDR3. Germline assignment: CDR1 KGHDR and CDR2 SFDVKD. The CDR3 here is CATSDLRPGGGYEQYF. CDR3 nucleotides: TGTGCCACCAGTGATTTGCGACCCGGGGGTGGCTACGAGCAGTACTTC.

The chain is built from TRBV5-1 and TRBJ2-5; 8 bases map to TRBD2. The CDR3 loop spans 14 amino acids. Unmatched junction bases numbered 3, after V lost 4 bases and J lost 1 base. The germline CDR1 and CDR2 sequences are SGHRS and YFSETQ. The CDR3 DNA is TGCGCCAGCAGCGCGGGAGGTCCCCAAGAGACCCAGTACTTC. Its protein is CASSAGGPQETQYF.

This clonotype was seen only a few times. V is TRBV6-5 and J is TRBJ2-3; perhaps TRBD1 as D (6 bases). The V gene lost 0 bases and the J gene lost 14 bases, with 18 bases spanning the gap. CDR1 is MNHEY and CDR2 is SVGAGI in the germline V gene. The CDR3 runs 14 residues. CDR3 in amino acids: CASSYSGQHRYAYF. The CDR3 nucleotides read TGTGCCAGCAGTTACTCAGGACAGCACAGATACGCGTATTTT.

The chain links TRBV2 to TRBJ2-3; D call uncertain. This CDR3 has 13 amino acids. Germline V CDR1 and CDR2: SNHLY, FYNNEI. Trimming removed 7 bases from V and 1 base from J, with 9 bases in between. Here the CDR3 reads CASNQDRTDTQYF. CDR3 in DNA: TGTGCCAGCAACCAGGACCGCACAGATACGCAGTATTTT.

This clonotype was observed a handful of times. The rearrangement uses TRBV5-1 and TRBJ2-7; either TRBD1 or TRBD2 may fit D (7 bases each). This CDR3 has 16 residues. CDR1 is SGHRS and CDR2 is YFSETQ in the germline V gene. V lost 4 bases to trimming and J lost 1 base, with 18 bases between them. The CDR3 DNA reads as TGCGCCAGCAGCCAGGGGGGGGTTAGCGGATCCTACGAGCAGTACTTC. This gives the protein CASSQGGVSGSYEQYF.

There are a few counts of this clonotype. The J gene is TRBJ2-3, the V gene TRBV10-3, with 9 bases aligning to TRBD1. V lost 7 bases and J lost 4; bases outside the gene matches: 6. The CDR3 is 14 residues long. The V gene's germline CDR1 is ENHRY and CDR2 SYGVKD. Written as DNA, the CDR3 is TGTGCCATCACGGCGGGACAGGGCTCAGATACGCAGTATTTT. This sequence encodes CAITAGQGSDTQYF.

The chain joins TRBV12-3 or TRBV12-4 to TRBJ2-1; D ambiguous. V was shortened by 2 bases and J by 10 bases, with 6 bases between the two germline ends. The CDR3 sequence is 11 residues long. CDR3 nucleotide sequence: TGTGCCAGCAGTTTACTATCCGAGCAGTTCTTC. Residues: CASSLLSEQFF.

The chain joins TRBV5-1 to TRBJ2-3; D is perhaps TRBD1 or TRBD2 (7 bases each). CDR1 and CDR2 from the germline V gene are SGHRS and YFSETQ. This CDR3 is 15 amino acids long. Trimming cost V 3 bases and J 14 bases, with 25 bases left between them. The CDR3 bases are TGCGCCAGCAGCTCCGGGGGGACAGAGCACAGATACGCGTATTTT. It translates to CASSSGGTEHRYAYF.

The chain recombines TRBV27 with TRBJ2-2; TRBD2 aligns across 10 bases. CDR1 MNHEY and CDR2 SMNVEV come from the germline V gene (reference sequence). The CDR3 extends over 15 amino acids. V was pared by 5 bases and J by 6 bases, with 6 bases of the junction left unmatched. As DNA, the CDR3 is TGTGCCAGCAGTCAGCTAGCGGGAGTCTCCGGGGAGCTGTTTTTT. It translates to CASSQLAGVSGELFF.

V is TRBV20-1 and J is TRBJ2-7; D not certain. From germline, CDR1 is DFQATT and CDR2 SNEGSKA (reference sequence). The CDR3 has 15 amino acids. V was trimmed by 6 bases and J by 1 base, leaving 19 bases between them. Here the CDR3 reads CSARTHPQRSYEQYF. CDR3 sequence (DNA): TGCAGTGCGAGAACCCACCCACAGAGGTCCTACGAGCAGTACTTC.